Detailed here is one T cell receptor beta chain. The record originates from a study of blood T cell repertoires in COVID-19. Study overall: Material from acute and convalescent COVID-19 was sourced from the United States, Italy and Spain. T cells, B-cell-depleted T cells, or PBMCs provided the cDNA or gDNA that served as material.

Authors' data handling: Counts of nucleated cells, estimated from reference gene primer amplification, were obtained. Libraries were prepared by immunoSEQ multiplex PCR; TCRdb keeps only in-frame clonotypes and omits some of them. The DNA gave D and trimming, while V, J and clone size come from that table. Of fewer than 110,000 clones in the sample, more than 70% were seen once. V dropped 4 bases and J dropped 4; count of bases not matched to a gene: 9. There are 16 residues in the CDR3. Germline V gives CDR1 SGHNT, CDR2 YYREEE (reference sequence). This sequence originates from a human donor in a cohort sampled during active COVID-19. Sequenced: peripheral blood. The chain carries TRBV5-4 and TRBJ2-3; TRBD2 aligns across 10 bases. CDR3: CASSPGAGGLADTQYF. CDR3 coding DNA: TGTGCCAGCAGCCCAGGAGCGGGAGGGTTGGCAGATACGCAGTATTTT.